The rows below give T cell receptor beta chains drawn from one sample of a study of CD8 T cells in Susac syndrome. TCRdb used MiXCR to reprocess the immunoSEQ multiplex PCR reads, holding one entry per CDR3 protein. Of under 55,000 distinct CDR3 sequences detected, roughly 93% appear once; the ten largest clones hold roughly 0.5%. Sequencing input: CD8+ T cells from PBMCs. The receptor set was obtained from a human donor with multiple sclerosis. Both conserved end residues are part of each CDR3. A D gene is named only where the DNA matches it firmly. Only some rows state a clone size, as once, few, many or a class for expanded clones.

V gene,clone size,J gene,D gene,CDR3 DNA,CDR3 protein
TRBV6-5,.,TRBJ1-1,.,TGTGCCAGCAGTTATAATGCCCGGGGCAGGGATGAAGCTTTCTTT,CASSYNARGRDEAFF
TRBV7-9,.,TRBJ1-4,.,TGTGCCAGCAGCTTCGCCGCAACTAATGAAAAACTGTTTTTT,CASSFAATNEKLFF
TRBV28,.,TRBJ2-4,.,TGTGCCAGCAGTTTAACGCTGTTTCCCCAAAACATTCAGTACTTC,CASSLTLFPQNIQYF
TRBV27,.,TRBJ2-1,.,TGTGCCAGCAGTCCCACACCTGGCCTGTACTCCTACAATGAGCAGTTCTTC,CASSPTPGLYSYNEQFF
TRBV4-3,.,TRBJ1-1,.,TGCGCCAGCAGCCAAGATCAGGGGAACACTGAAGCTTTCTTT,CASSQDQGNTEAFF
TRBV7-3,.,TRBJ2-3,TRBD2,TGTGCCAGCAGCTCGAGCGGGGGGTCCGCAGATACGCAGTATTTT,CASSSSGGSADTQYF
TRBV3-1,.,TRBJ1-2,.,TGTGCCAGCAGCCAAGAGCGGCAGGATCCGTATGGCTACACCTTC,CASSQERQDPYGYTF
TRBV9,.,TRBJ1-1,.,TGTGCCAGCAGCGTAGTGGGGGGTGGCACTGAAGCTTTCTTT,CASSVVGGGTEAFF
TRBV28,.,TRBJ1-1,TRBD1,TGTGCCAGCAGTTTGCTCCAGGGGGGGATGAACACTGAAGCTTTCTTT,CASSLLQGGMNTEAFF
TRBV28,.,TRBJ1-2,.,TGTGCCAGCAGTTTAGGCGGGACGGTGGCCCTCGGCTACACCTTC,CASSLGGTVALGYTF
TRBV6-2/TRBV6-3,.,TRBJ2-7,.,TGTGCCAGCAGCGCCCGACCAAGGGGTTACGAGCAGTACTTC,CASSARPRGYEQYF
TRBV9,few,TRBJ2-2,.,TGTGCCAGCAGCGTAGGTTGGGGGAACACCGGGGAGCTGTTTTTT,CASSVGWGNTGELFF
TRBV29-1,.,TRBJ1-2,.,TGCAGCGCCATGGACAGCCCCATCAGCTACACCTTC,CSAMDSPISYTF
TRBV12-3/TRBV12-4,.,TRBJ1-5,.,TGTGCCAGCAGTGTGGACGGGGGCGGCAATCAGCCCCAGCATTTT,CASSVDGGGNQPQHF
TRBV11-2,.,TRBJ2-5,.,TGTGCCAGCAGCTTAATCGGTGGGGGGCGACTAAGAGAGACCCAGTACTTC,CASSLIGGGRLRETQYF
TRBV7-8,.,TRBJ2-1,.,TGTGCCAGCAGCTTAACCCCCAGAATCGAGGAGCAGTTCTTC,CASSLTPRIEEQFF
TRBV27,.,TRBJ1-1,TRBD1,TGTGCCAGCAGTCCTCTAACCCTGACAGGGATAACTGAAGCTTTCTTT,CASSPLTLTGITEAFF
TRBV7-9,.,TRBJ2-1,TRBD2,TGTGCCAGCAGCTCACTAGCGTTTGAGCAGTTCTTC,CASSSLAFEQFF
TRBV19,.,TRBJ2-1,.,TGTGCCAGTAGTATATTGGGCGGTGCCTACAATGAGCAGTTCTTC,CASSILGGAYNEQFF
TRBV5-1,.,TRBJ1-3,.,TGCGCCAGCAGCGCACGAAACCCCTCGGGACAAGACATATATTTT,CASSARNPSGQDIYF
TRBV30,.,TRBJ2-5,.,TGTGCCTGGAGTGTGGGTCAGGGGGGAGAGACCCAGTACTTC,CAWSVGQGGETQYF
TRBV25-1,once,TRBJ2-3,.,TGTGCCAGCAGTGATTCCGAGAGAGAGGATACGCAGTATTTT,CASSDSEREDTQYF
TRBV28,.,TRBJ2-7,.,TGTGCCAGCAGTCAGAGGCTAGTTATCTACGAGCAGTACTTC,CASSQRLVIYEQYF
TRBV6-1,few,TRBJ2-3,.,TGTGCCAGCAGGCGACGTTGGACAGATACGCAGTATTTT,CASRRRWTDTQYF
TRBV5-6,.,TRBJ1-2,.,TGTGCCAGCATCCAGGGGAGCCCTGACTATGGCTACACCTTC,CASIQGSPDYGYTF
TRBV28,.,TRBJ2-7,.,TGTGCCAGCAGTTTAGGTCGCGGCTACGAGCAGTACTTC,CASSLGRGYEQYF
TRBV7-9,.,TRBJ1-2,.,TGTGCCAGCAGCTCGCAGGATTCGGGCTACACCTTC,CASSSQDSGYTF
TRBV13,.,TRBJ2-3,TRBD1,TGTGCCAGCAGCACGAGGGACAGGGAGCTAGATACGCAGTATTTT,CASSTRDRELDTQYF
TRBV5-6,.,TRBJ1-5,TRBD1,TGTGCCAGCAGCTCGAAAGGGGGCCGCTACAATCAGCCCCAGCATTTT,CASSSKGGRYNQPQHF
TRBV29-1,.,TRBJ2-4,TRBD2,TGCAGCGTTGAAGAAGGGACTAGCGGGTTCATTCAGTACTTC,CSVEEGTSGFIQYF
TRBV6-5,.,TRBJ1-3,.,TGTGCCAGCAGTTACTATGGGGCCACGGGGACGAGCTCTGGAAACACCATATATTTT,CASSYYGATGTSSGNTIYF
TRBV7-2,.,TRBJ2-5,.,TGTGCCAGCAGCTTAGGTTCGTTCTCCTGGGAGACCCAGTACTTC,CASSLGSFSWETQYF